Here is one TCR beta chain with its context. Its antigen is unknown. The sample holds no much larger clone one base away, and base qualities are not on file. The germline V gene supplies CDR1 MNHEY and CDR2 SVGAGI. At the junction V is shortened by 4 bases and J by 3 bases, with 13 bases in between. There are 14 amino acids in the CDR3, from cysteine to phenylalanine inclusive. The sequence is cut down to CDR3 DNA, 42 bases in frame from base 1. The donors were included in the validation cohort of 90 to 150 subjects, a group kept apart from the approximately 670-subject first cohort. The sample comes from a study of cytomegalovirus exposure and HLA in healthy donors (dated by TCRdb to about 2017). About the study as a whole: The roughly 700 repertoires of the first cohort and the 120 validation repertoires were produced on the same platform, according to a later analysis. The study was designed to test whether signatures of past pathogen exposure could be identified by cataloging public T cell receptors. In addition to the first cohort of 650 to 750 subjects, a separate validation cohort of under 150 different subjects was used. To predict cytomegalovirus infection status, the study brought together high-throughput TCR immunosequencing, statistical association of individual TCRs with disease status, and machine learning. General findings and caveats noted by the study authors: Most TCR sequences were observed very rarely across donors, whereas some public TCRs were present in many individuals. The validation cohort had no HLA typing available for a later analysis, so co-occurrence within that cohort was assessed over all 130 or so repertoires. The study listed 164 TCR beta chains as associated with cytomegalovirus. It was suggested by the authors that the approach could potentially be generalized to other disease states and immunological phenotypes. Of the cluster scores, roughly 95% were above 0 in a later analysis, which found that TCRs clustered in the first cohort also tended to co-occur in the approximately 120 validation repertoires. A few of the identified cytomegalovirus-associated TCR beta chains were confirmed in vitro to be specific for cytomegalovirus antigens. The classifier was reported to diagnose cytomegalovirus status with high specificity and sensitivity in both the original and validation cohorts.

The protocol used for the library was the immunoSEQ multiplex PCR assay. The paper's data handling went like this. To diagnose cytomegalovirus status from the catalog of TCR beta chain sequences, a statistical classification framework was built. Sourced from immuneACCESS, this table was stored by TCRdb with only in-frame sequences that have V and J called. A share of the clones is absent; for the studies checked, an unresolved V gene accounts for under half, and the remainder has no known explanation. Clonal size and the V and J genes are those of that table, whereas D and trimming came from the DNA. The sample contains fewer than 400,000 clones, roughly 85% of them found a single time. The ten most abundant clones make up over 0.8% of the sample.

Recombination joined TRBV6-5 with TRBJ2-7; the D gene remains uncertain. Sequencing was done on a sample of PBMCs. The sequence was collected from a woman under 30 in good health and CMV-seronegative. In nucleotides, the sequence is TGTGCCAGCAGTTTCCAGCGCAAAGACTACGAGCAGTACTTC. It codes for CASSFQRKDYEQYF.